Following are 9 T cell receptor beta chains from one sample sequenced in a study of blood T cell repertoires in COVID-19. The data were produced by immunoSEQ multiplex PCR, yet TCRdb's version contains in-frame clones alone and is incomplete. The profile shows about 180,000 clones, around 80% of them singletons. Sample: peripheral blood. Receptors originate from a woman older than 75 with COVID-19, enrolled during active disease.

J is TRBJ2-1 and V is TRBV7-3; 11 nucleotides agree with TRBD2. This CDR3 has 18 residues. Trimming at V came to 1 base and at J to 7 bases, leaving 12 bases not matched to a gene. The germline CDR1 and CDR2 sequences are SGHTA and FQGTGA. The DNA for the CDR3 is TGTGCCAGCAGCTTAAGAGGCTCTAGCGGGGGGACCCAAAATGAGCAGTTCTTC. This gives the protein CASSLRGSSGGTQNEQFF. Complete variable domain (other parts from reference TRBV7-3 and TRBJ2-1): GAGVSQTPSNKVTEKGKYVELRCDPISGHTALYWYRQSLGQGPEFLIYFQGTGAADDSGLPNDRFFAVRPEGSVSTLKIQRTERGDSAVYLCASSLRGSSGGTQNEQFFGPGTRLTVL.

This clone was detected once. The chain uses TRBV7-2 and TRBJ1-4, with D possibly TRBD1 on 5 matching bases. The V end lost 1 base, the J end lost 0 bases, and 9 bases lay between the germline ends. The V gene's germline CDR1 is SGHTA and CDR2 FQGNSA. The CDR3 length is 16 residues. The CDR3 reads CASSLGTLPTNEKLFF. The DNA for the CDR3 is TGTGCCAGCAGCTTAGGGACATTACCAACTAATGAAAAACTGTTTTTT.

This rearrangement joins TRBV4-1 to TRBJ2-1, with D possibly matching TRBD1 (5 bases). Deletions cut 2 bases from V and 4 bases from J, with 12 bases between. The CDR3 has 15 residues. Germline V gene lookup returns CDR1 MGHRA and CDR2 YSYEKL. The CDR3 here is CASSQLQAPYNEQFF. The CDR3 coding sequence is TGCGCCAGCAGCCAACTACAGGCCCCATACAATGAGCAGTTCTTC.

The chain is built from TRBV7-8 and TRBJ1-2; tentative D call: TRBD1 (6 bases). The CDR3 sequence is 13 residues long. The V gene lost 3 bases and the J gene lost 4 bases, with 9 bases spanning the gap. Per germline, CDR1 SGHVS and CDR2 FQNEAQ. The CDR3 spells CASSFGTIYGYTF. The CDR3 region has the DNA TGTGCCAGCAGCTTTGGGACAATCTATGGCTACACCTTC.

This clone was observed a handful of times. The chain employs TRBV28 and TRBJ1-5, with TRBD1 identical over 8 bases. Trimming cost V 6 bases and J 0 bases; bases outside gene matches: 16. Germline V lookup: CDR1 MDHEN, CDR2 SYDVKM. The CDR3 is 19 residues long. CDR3 sequence: CASRQRQGRRSYSNQPQHF. The CDR3 DNA reads TGTGCCAGCAGGCAGAGACAGGGGCGACGTTCTTATAGCAATCAGCCCCAGCATTTT.

The chain combines TRBV4-1 with TRBJ2-1; D not certain. The CDR3 covers 15 residues. Between the trimmed V and J ends, which lost 1 base and 3 bases, there was a span of 10 bases. CDR1 and CDR2 from the germline V gene are MGHRA and YSYEKL. The CDR3 nucleotides are TGCGCCAGCAGCCAAGTTTGGGCCAGCTACAATGAGCAGTTCTTC. Its translation: CASSQVWASYNEQFF.

This chain joins TRBV2 and TRBJ1-5; 10 positions match TRBD1. Trimming at V came to 6 bases and at J to 7 bases, leaving 9 bases not matched to a gene. Germline assignment: CDR1 SNHLY and CDR2 FYNNEI. The CDR3 extends over 15 amino acids. CDR3 protein: CASSRDRGREQPQHF. The CDR3 DNA reads as TGTGCCAGCAGCCGAGACAGGGGGCGGGAGCAGCCCCAGCATTTT.

The rearrangement joins TRBV5-4 to TRBJ1-2; 9 positions agree with TRBD1. From germline, CDR1 is SGHNT and CDR2 YYREEE (reference sequence). The CDR3 length is 14 residues. V shed 2 bases and J 6 bases; nucleotides not matched to a gene: 5. The DNA for the CDR3 is TGTGCCAGCAGCTTACCCGGGACAGGGAATGGCTACACCTTC. Protein sequence: CASSLPGTGNGYTF.

This chain links TRBV2 with TRBJ1-5, with D unclear. CDR3 length: 16 amino acids. V was cut by 2 bases and J by 0 bases, with 11 bases left in between. From germline, CDR1 is SNHLY and CDR2 FYNNEI. CDR3 DNA sequence: TGTGCCAGCAGTGAACCCGACATTTATAGCAATCAGCCCCAGCATTTT. Protein product: CASSEPDIYSNQPQHF.